These T cell receptor beta chains were read from a single sample in a study of blood T cell repertoires in COVID-19. The repertoire was sequenced with immunoSEQ multiplex PCR; TCRdb's copy has only in-frame clones and lacks some. The profile shows 90,000 to 110,000 clones, roughly four fifths of them singletons. Sequenced sample: peripheral blood. Receptors originate from a woman in her 70s with acute or convalescent COVID-19. The conserved cysteine and the conserved F or W are not part of the CDR3 here. Each record gives: CDR3 protein, V gene, J gene.

CDR3 protein: ASSDPIRGRYGYT
V gene: TRBV6-1
J gene: TRBJ1-2

CDR3 protein: ASSPRGGWEKLF
V gene: TRBV6-5
J gene: TRBJ1-4

CDR3 protein: ASSPDSRVGGQY
V gene: TRBV10-2
J gene: TRBJ2-7

CDR3 protein: ASSSDGRGEFSHEQY
V gene: TRBV12-1
J gene: TRBJ2-7

CDR3 protein: ASGTRGSRTDTQY
V gene: TRBV5-1
J gene: TRBJ2-3

CDR3 protein: ASRWTEQF
V gene: TRBV6-5
J gene: TRBJ2-1

CDR3 protein: ASSADSQYNEKLF
V gene: TRBV9
J gene: TRBJ1-4

CDR3 protein: ASSSRLDSGELF
V gene: TRBV7-6
J gene: TRBJ2-2

CDR3 protein: ASSVGLAGGADTQY
V gene: TRBV9
J gene: TRBJ2-3

CDR3 protein: ASSKTTGGSGNTIY
V gene: TRBV5-1
J gene: TRBJ1-3

CDR3 protein: ASSQAPGNYGYT
V gene: TRBV14
J gene: TRBJ1-2

CDR3 protein: AWRGVGAVYEQY
V gene: TRBV30
J gene: TRBJ2-7

CDR3 protein: AWSLKTSGGANEQF
V gene: TRBV30
J gene: TRBJ2-1

CDR3 protein: ASSPTGHMNTEAF
V gene: TRBV19
J gene: TRBJ1-1

CDR3 protein: ASSLGTSGAYNEQF
V gene: TRBV14
J gene: TRBJ2-1

CDR3 protein: ASSLEGTSYSNQPQH
V gene: TRBV18
J gene: TRBJ1-5

CDR3 protein: ASSLISRIHGEAF
V gene: TRBV13
J gene: TRBJ1-1

CDR3 protein: AIARGSSDTEAF
V gene: TRBV28
J gene: TRBJ1-1

CDR3 protein: ASSVQGRGSTEAF
V gene: TRBV19
J gene: TRBJ1-1

CDR3 protein: ASSLAGMNTGELF
V gene: TRBV28
J gene: TRBJ2-2

CDR3 protein: SVRESGSYEQY
V gene: TRBV29-1
J gene: TRBJ2-7

CDR3 protein: ASSIGTGESETQY
V gene: TRBV5-1
J gene: TRBJ2-5

CDR3 protein: SASGGLAGGRLTDTQY
V gene: TRBV20-1
J gene: TRBJ2-3

CDR3 protein: ASSQVTGTSGANVLT
V gene: TRBV4-3
J gene: TRBJ2-6

CDR3 protein: ASSQETRRGYT
V gene: TRBV4-3
J gene: TRBJ1-2

CDR3 protein: ASSYRQDGAGYT
V gene: TRBV6-2/TRBV6-3
J gene: TRBJ1-2

CDR3 protein: ASSFPLGYGYT
V gene: TRBV11-2
J gene: TRBJ1-2